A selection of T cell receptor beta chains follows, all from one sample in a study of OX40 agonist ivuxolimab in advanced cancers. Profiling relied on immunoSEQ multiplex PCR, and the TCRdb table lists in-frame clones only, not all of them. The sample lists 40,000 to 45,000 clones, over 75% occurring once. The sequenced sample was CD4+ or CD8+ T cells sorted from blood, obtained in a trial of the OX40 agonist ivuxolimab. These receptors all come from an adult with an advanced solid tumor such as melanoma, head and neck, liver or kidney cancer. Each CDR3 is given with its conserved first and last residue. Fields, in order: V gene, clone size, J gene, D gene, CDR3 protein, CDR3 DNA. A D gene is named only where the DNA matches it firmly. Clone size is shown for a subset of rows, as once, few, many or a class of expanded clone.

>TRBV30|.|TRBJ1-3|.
CAWRFRVAGNTIYF
TGTGCCTGGAGGTTCAGGGTCGCCGGAAACACCATATATTTT
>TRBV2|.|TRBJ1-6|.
CASRQEGGRNSPLHF
TGTGCCAGCAGGCAAGAGGGGGGGCGTAATTCACCCCTCCACTTT
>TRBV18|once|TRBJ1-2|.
CASSAHGKGRSLVSGYTF
TGTGCCAGCTCAGCCCACGGGAAGGGGAGAAGTTTAGTTAGTGGCTACACCTTC
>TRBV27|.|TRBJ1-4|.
CASRAQGSPSGKLFF
TGTGCCAGCAGGGCACAGGGTTCCCCTTCGGGAAAACTGTTTTTT
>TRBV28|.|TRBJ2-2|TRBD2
CASRREGPRELFF
TGTGCCAGCAGGCGGGAGGGTCCCCGGGAGCTGTTTTTT
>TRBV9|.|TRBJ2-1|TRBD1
CASSVEWTGPNEQFF
TGTGCCAGCAGCGTAGAATGGACAGGGCCGAATGAGCAGTTCTTC
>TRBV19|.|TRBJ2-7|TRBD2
CASSTVASGSYEQYF
TGTGCCAGTAGTACGGTCGCTAGCGGCTCCTACGAGCAGTACTTC
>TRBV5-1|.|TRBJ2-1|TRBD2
CASSDKAGGPYNEQFF
TGCGCCAGCAGCGATAAAGCGGGAGGCCCCTACAATGAGCAGTTCTTC
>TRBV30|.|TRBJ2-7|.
CAWSGDRAYEQYF
TGTGCCTGGAGTGGAGACCGAGCCTACGAGCAGTACTTC
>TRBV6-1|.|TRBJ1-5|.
CASSEAGSPQPQHF
TGTGCCAGCAGTGAAGCGGGTTCCCCCCAGCCCCAGCATTTT
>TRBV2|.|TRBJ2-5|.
CASSELKGRATQYF
TGTGCCAGCAGTGAGTTGAAGGGAAGAGCGACCCAGTACTTC
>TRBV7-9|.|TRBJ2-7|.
CASSSTLYEQYF
TGTGCCAGCAGCTCTACACTTTACGAGCAGTACTTC
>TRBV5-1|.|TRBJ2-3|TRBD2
CASSSLAGGADTQYF
TGCGCCAGCAGCTCCTTAGCGGGAGGGGCAGATACGCAGTATTTT
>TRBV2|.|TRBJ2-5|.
CASTPRSETQYF
TGTGCCAGCACCCCTCGTTCGGAGACCCAGTACTTC
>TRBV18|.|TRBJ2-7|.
CASSTTLLQGYEQYF
TGTGCCAGCTCAACGACGCTTCTACAGGGCTACGAGCAGTACTTC
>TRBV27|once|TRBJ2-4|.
CASSSTSDIQYF
TGTGCCAGCAGTTCAACATCGGACATTCAGTACTTC
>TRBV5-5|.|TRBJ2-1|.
CASSNARATNLYNEQFF
TGTGCCAGCAGCAACGCCCGGGCCACGAACTTATACAATGAGCAGTTCTTC
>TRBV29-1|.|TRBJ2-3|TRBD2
CSVETGGTDTQYF
TGCAGCGTTGAAACGGGAGGTACAGATACGCAGTATTTT
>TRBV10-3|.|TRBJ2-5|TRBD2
CGTSGEPKETQYF
TGCGGGACTAGCGGGGAGCCAAAAGAGACCCAGTACTTC
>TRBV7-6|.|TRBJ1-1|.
CASSPVPNTEAFF
TGTGCCAGCAGCCCGGTCCCGAACACTGAAGCTTTCTTT
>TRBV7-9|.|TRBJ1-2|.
CASSRAGAGNYGYTF
TGTGCCAGCAGCCGTGCGGGGGCAGGGAACTATGGCTACACCTTC
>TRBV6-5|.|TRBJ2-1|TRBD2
CASSYNGASGISEQFF
TGTGCCAGCAGTTACAACGGCGCTAGCGGGATCAGTGAGCAGTTCTTC
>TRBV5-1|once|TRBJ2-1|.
CASSLIGDQQFF
TGCGCCAGCAGCTTAATCGGGGACCAGCAGTTCTTC
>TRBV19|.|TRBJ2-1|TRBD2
CASTRTSRSSYNEQFF
TGTGCCAGTACCCGGACTAGCCGCTCCTCCTACAATGAGCAGTTCTTC
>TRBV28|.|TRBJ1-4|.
CASSLRGEKLFF
TGTGCCAGCAGTTTAAGAGGGGAAAAACTGTTTTTT
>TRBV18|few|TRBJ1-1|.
CASSPDSQMNTEAFF
TGTGCCAGCTCACCTGACAGCCAAATGAACACTGAAGCTTTCTTT
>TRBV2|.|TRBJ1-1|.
CASSSQGNTEAFF
TGTGCCAGCAGTAGCCAAGGAAACACTGAAGCTTTCTTT
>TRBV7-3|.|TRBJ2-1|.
CASSPWASVNEQFF
TGTGCCAGCAGCCCCTGGGCTTCTGTGAATGAGCAGTTCTTC
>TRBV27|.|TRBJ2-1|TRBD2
CASKKREYNEQFF
TGTGCCAGCAAAAAGCGGGAGTACAATGAGCAGTTCTTC
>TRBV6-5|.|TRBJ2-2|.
CASSYRQTTPGELFF
TGTGCCAGCAGTTACAGACAGACTACCCCCGGGGAGCTGTTTTTT
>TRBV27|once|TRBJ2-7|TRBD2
CASRMGRGGEQYF
TGTGCCAGCAGAATGGGGCGGGGGGGGGAGCAGTACTTC
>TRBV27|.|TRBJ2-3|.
CASSLSRPDTQYF
TGTGCCAGCAGTTTATCGCGTCCAGATACGCAGTATTTT
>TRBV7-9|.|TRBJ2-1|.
CASSLVVTYNEQFF
TGTGCCAGCAGCTTAGTCGTTACCTACAATGAGCAGTTCTTC
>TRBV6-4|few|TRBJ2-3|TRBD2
CASSETSGTTDTQYF
TGTGCCAGCAGTGAGACTAGCGGTACCACAGATACGCAGTATTTT
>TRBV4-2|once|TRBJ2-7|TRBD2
CASSRSGNPEQYF
TGTGCCAGCAGCCGGAGCGGGAACCCCGAGCAGTACTTC
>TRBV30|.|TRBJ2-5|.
CAWSAVSGGTQYF
TGTGCCTGGAGTGCGGTCTCGGGTGGGACCCAGTACTTC
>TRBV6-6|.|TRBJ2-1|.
CASRRTGMVSNEQFF
TGTGCCAGCAGACGAACAGGGATGGTATCGAATGAGCAGTTCTTC
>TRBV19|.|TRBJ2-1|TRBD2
CASSTFHRATSGRTHNEQFF
TGTGCCAGTAGTACTTTCCACAGGGCTACTAGCGGGAGGACCCACAATGAGCAGTTCTTC
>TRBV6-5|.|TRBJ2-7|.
CASSYSTRAPYEQYF
TGTGCCAGCAGTTACTCGACCAGGGCTCCCTACGAGCAGTACTTC
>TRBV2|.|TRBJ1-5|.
CASRTQGINQPQHF
TGTGCCAGCAGGACTCAGGGGATCAATCAGCCCCAGCATTTT
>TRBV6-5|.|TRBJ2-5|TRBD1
CASSYFGTGGETQYF
TGTGCCAGCAGTTACTTTGGGACAGGGGGAGAGACCCAGTACTTC
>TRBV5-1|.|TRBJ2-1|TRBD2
CASSWSGDEQFF
TGCGCCAGCAGCTGGAGCGGGGATGAGCAGTTCTTC
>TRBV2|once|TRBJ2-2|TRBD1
CASSVNRKGATGELFF
TGTGCCAGCAGCGTCAACCGGAAGGGGGCGACCGGGGAGCTGTTTTTT
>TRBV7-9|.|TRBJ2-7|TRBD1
CASSPNPGQGSYEQYF
TGTGCCAGCAGCCCGAATCCGGGACAGGGCTCCTACGAGCAGTACTTC
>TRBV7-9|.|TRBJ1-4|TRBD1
CASSLAWDRAEKLFF
TGTGCCAGCAGCTTAGCGTGGGACAGAGCAGAAAAACTGTTTTTT
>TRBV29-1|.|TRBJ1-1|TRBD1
CSVRTGGNTEAFF
TGCAGCGTTCGGACAGGGGGGAACACTGAAGCTTTCTTT
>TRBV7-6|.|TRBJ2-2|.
CASSWRQNTGELFF
TGTGCCAGCAGCTGGAGACAGAACACCGGGGAGCTGTTTTTT